This TCR beta chain is from a study of somatic mutations in cytotoxic T cells in rheumatoid arthritis. Study context: The flow sorting of some V beta antibody-stained T-cell populations reached nearly 100% purity, and the sorted populations included V beta1+ cells sequenced for TCRB. Findings and caveats of the study: In the expanded CD8+ clones, the antigen targets remained unknown. Healthy controls did not share the age-linked increase in CD8+ clonality seen in rheumatoid arthritis patients. Slight TRBV07 underrepresentation in rheumatoid arthritis patients went unadjusted for multiple comparisons.

TCRdb keeps only in-frame clones here, not all; method: immunoSEQ multiplex PCR. This table has about 30,000 clones, about 81% appearing once. This CDR3 comprises 13 residues. V lost 0 bases and J 6 bases, leaving 8 bases between the germline ends. Per the germline V gene, CDR1 is MNHEY and CDR2 is SVGAGI. This clone is classed as medium-sized. What it recognizes is unknown. This chain joins TRBV6-5 and TRBJ1-2; no firm D call. The clonotype was recovered from an adult with rheumatoid arthritis. Sequenced sample: CD8+ T cells sorted from blood. The DNA of the CDR3 is TGTGCCAGCAGTTACTCAGGTGTGCATGGCTACACCTTC. Residues: CASSYSGVHGYTF.